These T cell receptor beta chains were read from a single sample in a study of early T cells in non-severe SARS-CoV-2 infection. TCRdb processed the 5' RACE reads anew with MiXCR; each CDR3 protein has one entry. The data show around 53,000 distinct CDR3 sequences, about 9.8% seen once. Sequencing was performed on whole blood. The receptor source for this set is an adult who was a healthcare worker with PCR-confirmed SARS-CoV-2 infection or an uninfected control (not recorded which). Each CDR3 is given with its conserved first and last residue.

TRBV12-3/TRBV12-4 | CASSLAQHEQYF
TRBV27 | CASSLILAANTGELFF
TRBV11-2 | CASSSYRGVSTEAFF
TRBV27 | CASWDGRTDTQYF
TRBV7-6 | CASSLSPGANEQYF
TRBV7-9 | CASSLSHDAAYPSYNEQFF
TRBV29-1 | CSVLTEHSYEQYF
TRBV4-1 | CASSQAGTSNEKLFF
TRBV28 | CASSFDPTGELFF
TRBV28 | CASSPLRGVNNSPLHF
TRBV7-9 | CASSLASGKTQYF
TRBV5-1 | CASCYFIGETQYF
TRBV7-2 | CASSLESGRFSYEQYF
TRBV6-1 | CASIARGLRKTEAFF
TRBV30 | CAWSPSGLEGKLFF
TRBV10-3 | CAISAQGAETEAFF
TRBV5-8 | CASSAGPYTDTQYF
TRBV13 | CASNTKARGQYF
TRBV10-3 | CAISESSSGRGTDTQYF
TRBV25-1 | CASSELSDTQYF
TRBV3-1 | CASSQDNYHPPYEQYF
TRBV19 | CAIRGWGPNTGELFF
TRBV18 | CASSPLSTGLSTYEQYF
TRBV28 | CASSFGRRPLETQYF
TRBV29-1 | CSVTNRSFREAFF
TRBV20-1 | CSATTLQGLPDTQYF
TRBV15 | CATSLLKGEVNEQFF